The clone carrying this T cell receptor (beta chain) has a handful of counts. Its antigen remains unidentified. These data belong to a study of identical twins. Study-wide points: For cord blood, abundant beta clonotypes had fewer insertions, unlike memory repertoires, which showed none. Twins shared beta out-of-frame sequences in excess, but this excess was weaker.

Through template switching, a universal primer site was introduced, and the cDNA contained unique molecular identifiers. TCRdb called the 5' RACE reads again in MiXCR, with one record for every CDR3 protein. The sample lists 500,000 or so distinct CDR3 sequences; roughly an eighth were seen once. In every case, the donor was a healthy Caucasian. This CDR3 is built from 15 residues. The V and J ends lost 3 bases and 5 bases respectively, with 20 bases between them. CDR1 is DFQATT, CDR2 SNEGSKA, per germline (reference sequence). This sample also belongs to another study, concerning yellow fever vaccine responses in identical twins.

The TCR originated in a woman aged 18-30 years in good health. The rearrangement joins TRBV20-1 to TRBJ2-7, with unresolved D. The sequencing input was CD4+ T cells sorted from blood. The CDR3 nucleotides are TGCAGTGCTAGCGACAACCGGAAAGGCGGCGACGAGCAGTACTTC. The encoded protein is CSASDNRKGGDEQYF.